The present T cell receptor (beta chain) was sequenced within a study of blood T cell repertoires in COVID-19. Study details: The United States, Italy and Spain provided the acute and convalescent COVID-19 samples. Nucleic acid was either cDNA or gDNA, and it came from T cells, B-cell-depleted T cells, or PBMCs.

CDR3 length: 11 amino acids. V dropped 10 bases and J dropped 9 bases, with 13 bases sitting between them. CDR1 and CDR2 from the germline V gene are LNHDA and SQIVND (reference sequence). Authors' data handling: Counts of nucleated cells, estimated from reference gene primer amplification, were obtained. Sequencing was performed with immunoSEQ multiplex PCR; in TCRdb, only in-frame clones are kept and a portion is missing. For V, J and clone size, that table is used; D and trimming come from the DNA. The data contain roughly 500,000 clones, approximately 85% of them singletons. The sequencing input was peripheral blood. The rearrangement joins TRBV19 to TRBJ2-1, with a weak D call TRBD2 (6 bases). This sequence originates from a human donor in a cohort sampled during active COVID-19. For the CDR3, the DNA is TGTGCCACTAGCGATAGCGGTGAGCAGTTCTTC. Amino acid sequence: CATSDSGEQFF. Variable domain in full (rest from reference TRBV19 and TRBJ2-1): DGGITQSPKYLFRKEGQNVTLSCEQNLNHDAMYWYRQDPGQGLRLIYYSQIVNDFQKGDIAEGYSVSREKKESFPLTVTSAQKNPTAFYLCATSDSGEQFFGPGTRLTVL.